Below, 9 T cell receptor beta chains from the same sample are listed, as sequenced in a study of blood T cell repertoires in COVID-19. Profiled with immunoSEQ multiplex PCR; TCRdb holds only in-frame clones, not every one. The sample yields some 180,000 clones, around 81% seen once. Specimen: peripheral blood. The receptors come from a woman in her thirties or forties with COVID-19, enrolled during active disease.

The chain joins TRBV4-1 to TRBJ1-2, with no clear D. The germline V gene has CDR1 MGHRA and CDR2 YSYEKL. V was trimmed by 2 bases and J by 4 bases, leaving 14 bases between them. The CDR3 totals 15 residues. CDR3 nucleotide sequence: TGCGCCAGCAGCCAACAGACGGACCGGGGCTATGGCTACACCTTC. It specifies CASSQQTDRGYGYTF.

The V and J genes are TRBV7-6 and TRBJ1-1, with D perhaps matching TRBD1 (6 bases). The germline gives CDR1 SGHVS, CDR2 FNYEAQ. The CDR3 loop spans 15 amino acids. V gave up 0 bases and J gave up 7 bases, with 15 bases separating them. For the CDR3, the DNA is TGTGCCAGCAGCTTAGCTTCCGGCGAAGGGGGTGAAGCTTTCTTT. Amino acids: CASSLASGEGGEAFF.

This chain links TRBV7-8 with TRBJ2-5; 7 bases line up with TRBD2. The CDR3 contains 15 residues. Germline V CDR1 and CDR2: SGHVS, FQNEAQ. The ends lost 5 bases at V and 5 bases at J; junction bases unmatched: 11. The CDR3 spells CASSRGRGDEETQYF. The CDR3 nucleotides are TGTGCCAGCAGCCGAGGTCGGGGGGACGAGGAGACCCAGTACTTC.

CDR3 sequence: CASRYTSGGFGEQFF. CDR3 DNA: TGTGCCAGCAGGTATACTAGCGGGGGGTTTGGTGAGCAGTTCTTC. The chain links TRBV7-2 to TRBJ2-1, with 12 positions matching TRBD2. Trimming at V came to 6 bases and at J to 9 bases, leaving 9 bases not matched to a gene. The germline CDR1 and CDR2 sequences are SGHTA and FQGNSA. The CDR3 length is 15 residues.

The CDR3 nucleotides read TGTGCCAGCAGCTTAATCGGTAACACTGAAGCTTTCTTT. Protein sequence: CASSLIGNTEAFF. The chain has TRBV7-3 and TRBJ1-1; D unresolved. Trimming removed 1 base at V and 2 bases at J, with 5 bases between. The CDR3 spans 13 residues. CDR1 and CDR2 (germline): SGHTA, FQGTGA.

The CDR3 DNA is TGCGCCAGCAGCCAAGATCCAGGGGGCAACGGCTACACCTTC. Its translation is CASSQDPGGNGYTF. The rearrangement uses TRBV4-1 and TRBJ1-2, with 8 nucleotides matching TRBD1. V dropped 0 bases and J dropped 8; count of bases not matched to a gene: 5. CDR3 size: 14 residues. The germline V gene encodes CDR1 MGHRA and CDR2 YSYEKL.

This sequence joins TRBV2 and TRBJ1-5; D is ambiguous. The CDR3 runs to 15 residues. Germline CDR1 reads SNHLY; CDR2 reads FYNNEI. Trimming shortened V by 1 base and J by 2 bases, and 9 bases separated the two germline ends. CDR3 sequence: CASSEDRDRNQPQHF. DNA of the CDR3: TGTGCCAGCAGTGAAGACCGGGATCGCAATCAGCCCCAGCATTTT.

The rearrangement joins TRBV5-1 to TRBJ2-7; 12 bases agree with TRBD2. Germline lookup yields CDR1 SGHRS and CDR2 YFSETQ. This CDR3 contains 16 residues. V shed 5 bases, J shed 0 bases, and the junction held 6 bases outside the gene matches. Here the CDR3 DNA reads TGCGCCAGCAGAAGACTAGCGGGAGTCGTCTCCTACGAGCAGTACTTC. It specifies CASRRLAGVVSYEQYF.

This clone was seen a few times. This chain joins TRBV7-3 and TRBJ2-2, with D perhaps TRBD1 (5 bases). Germline V gives CDR1 SGHTA, CDR2 FQGTGA. This CDR3 is 14 amino acids long. Trimming stripped 5 bases from V and 1 base from J, with 8 bases between. CDR3 sequence (DNA): TGTGCCAGCAGCGTTCAGGGGAACACCGGGGAGCTGTTTTTT. Its translation is CASSVQGNTGELFF. The full variable domain, with the rest looked up from reference TRBV7-3 and TRBJ2-2, is GAGVSQTPSNKVTEKGKYVELRCDPISGHTALYWYRQSLGQGPEFLIYFQGTGAADDSGLPNDRFFAVRPEGSVSTLKIQRTERGDSAVYLCASSVQGNTGELFFGEGSRLTVL.